The rows below give T cell receptor beta chains drawn from one sample of a study of blood T cell repertoires in COVID-19. TCRdb's copy holds only in-frame clones and misses some; the assay was immunoSEQ multiplex PCR. The sample includes some 250,000 clones, approximately 85% of them seen just once. The sample taken for sequencing was peripheral blood. The origin of the receptors is a human donor in a cohort sampled during active COVID-19. Each CDR3 is given with its conserved first and last residue. Each record gives: CDR3 protein, CDR3 DNA, V gene, clone size, D gene, J gene. The D gene is left open where the match is weak. The listing skips clone size in some rows; elsewhere it reads once, few, many or a size class.

CASSGQANTGELFF,TGTGCCAGTAGTGGACAGGCGAACACCGGGGAGCTGTTTTTT,TRBV19,-,TRBD1,TRBJ2-2
CASSSGTRTIEQYF,TGTGCCAGCAGTTCTGGGACTAGAACGATCGAGCAGTACTTC,TRBV28,-,TRBD2,TRBJ2-7
CASTPTGGLTEAFF,TGTGCCAGCACCCCTACGGGGGGGCTTACTGAAGCTTTCTTT,TRBV6-6,-,-,TRBJ1-1
CASSHDFNEKLFF,TGTGCCAGCAGCCACGACTTTAATGAAAAACTGTTTTTT,TRBV5-6,-,-,TRBJ1-4
CASSQRERGHETQYF,TGCGCCAGCAGCCAAAGAGAGCGGGGCCACGAGACCCAGTACTTC,TRBV4-1,-,TRBD2,TRBJ2-5
CAIPGQVLYEQYF,TGTGCCATCCCCGGACAGGTCCTTTACGAGCAGTACTTC,TRBV21-1,-,-,TRBJ2-7
CASSAFSGSSYNEQFF,TGTGCCAGCAGCGCCTTTAGCGGGAGCTCCTACAATGAGCAGTTCTTC,TRBV9,-,TRBD2,TRBJ2-1
CASTSSWGQYSYEQYF,TGCGCCAGCACCTCCAGTTGGGGGCAATACTCCTACGAGCAGTACTTC,TRBV5-1,-,-,TRBJ2-7
CASSQLGQGYEQYF,TGTGCCAGCAGCCAGTTGGGACAGGGCTACGAGCAGTACTTC,TRBV5-5,-,TRBD1,TRBJ2-7
CASRTGTANTEAFF,TGTGCCAGTAGGACCGGGACAGCTAACACTGAAGCTTTCTTT,TRBV19,-,TRBD1,TRBJ1-1
CASSLAGGGWSNQPQHF,TGTGCCAGCAGCTTAGCGGGCGGGGGCTGGAGCAATCAGCCCCAGCATTTT,TRBV7-2,-,-,TRBJ1-5
CASSLLPGGYEQYF,TGTGCCAGCAGCTTGCTTCCGGGGGGCTACGAGCAGTACTTC,TRBV9,few,TRBD2,TRBJ2-7
CASREQLNTEAFF,TGTGCCAGCCGAGAACAGCTGAACACTGAAGCTTTCTTT,TRBV28,-,-,TRBJ1-1
CASSQLEYGYTF,TGTGCCAGCAGCCAATTGGAGTATGGCTACACCTTC,TRBV3-1/TRBV3-2,-,-,TRBJ1-2
CASLSRGHQETQYF,TGTGCCAGCCTTTCCAGGGGGCATCAAGAGACCCAGTACTTC,TRBV5-6,-,TRBD1,TRBJ2-5
CASTHGASGKNEQFF,TGTGCCAGCACCCACGGGGCTAGCGGGAAAAATGAGCAGTTCTTC,TRBV27,-,TRBD2,TRBJ2-1
CASSVEAGVGATEAFF,TGTGCCAGCAGCGTAGAGGCAGGGGTTGGGGCTACTGAAGCTTTCTTT,TRBV9,-,-,TRBJ1-1
CASSGGAKETQYF,TGCGCCAGCAGCGGAGGGGCGAAAGAGACCCAGTACTTC,TRBV5-1,-,-,TRBJ2-5
CASSVAGARYEQYF,TGTGCCAGCAGCGTGGCGGGAGCACGGTACGAGCAGTACTTC,TRBV9,-,TRBD2,TRBJ2-7
CAISESSRQGVGEQYF,TGTGCCATCAGTGAGTCGAGTAGACAGGGAGTGGGAGAGCAGTACTTC,TRBV10-3,once,TRBD1,TRBJ2-7
CATAKRTSAYLNEQFF,TGTGCCACCGCGAAGAGGACTAGCGCCTATCTCAATGAGCAGTTCTTC,TRBV28,-,TRBD2,TRBJ2-1
CASSFPRGAGPFYNEQFF,TGTGCCAGCAGTTTCCCGCGGGGGGCGGGGCCCTTCTACAATGAGCAGTTCTTC,TRBV27,few,TRBD2,TRBJ2-1
CASSLRLEYEQYF,TGCGCCAGCAGCTTGCGACTAGAATACGAGCAGTACTTC,TRBV5-1,few,-,TRBJ2-7
CASSQLGQDSNYGYTF,TGCGCCAGCAGCCAACTCGGACAGGATTCTAACTATGGCTACACCTTC,TRBV4-1,-,TRBD1,TRBJ1-2
CASSHSPRSEQFF,TGCGCCAGCAGCCATTCCCCGCGGAGTGAGCAGTTCTTC,TRBV5-1,few,-,TRBJ2-1
CASSLEVESWDRVNTEAFF,TGTGCCAGCAGCTTAGAGGTCGAGTCATGGGACAGGGTGAACACTGAAGCTTTCTTT,TRBV11-2,-,TRBD1,TRBJ1-1
CASSLPTRDNEQFF,TGTGCCAGCAGTCTACCAACTAGGGACAATGAGCAGTTCTTC,TRBV6-6,-,-,TRBJ2-1
CASSQDRGSYTF,TGCGCCAGCAGCCAAGACAGGGGCAGCTACACCTTC,TRBV5-1,few,TRBD1,TRBJ1-2
CASSLSPLEQYF,TGTGCCAGCAGCCTCTCCCCTTTAGAGCAGTACTTC,TRBV3-1/TRBV3-2,-,-,TRBJ2-7
CASSGDIETQYF,TGTGCCAGCAGTGGGGACATAGAGACCCAGTACTTC,TRBV2,-,-,TRBJ2-5
CASSVRGSYNQPQHF,TGTGCCAGCAGCGTCCGGGGAAGCTACAATCAGCCCCAGCATTTT,TRBV7-2,-,-,TRBJ1-5
CASSPSAGKGPDTQYF,TGTGCCAGCAGCCCCTCGGCGGGAAAGGGCCCAGATACGCAGTATTTT,TRBV27,once,-,TRBJ2-3
CASSPSLAELNGYTF,TGTGCCAGCAGCCCTTCGTTAGCCGAGCTAAATGGCTACACCTTC,TRBV11-2,-,-,TRBJ1-2
CASNSGRPLGELFF,TGTGCCAGCAACAGCGGGAGGCCCCTCGGCGAGCTGTTTTTT,TRBV2,-,TRBD2,TRBJ2-2
CASSPVSRDTEAFF,TGCGCCAGCAGCCCCGTTTCTCGAGACACTGAAGCTTTCTTT,TRBV4-3,-,-,TRBJ1-1
CASRVAGGYEQYF,TGTGCCAGCAGAGTAGCGGGAGGTTACGAGCAGTACTTC,TRBV28,-,TRBD2,TRBJ2-7
CASSLFGGYEQYF,TGTGCCAGCAGTTTATTCGGGGGTTACGAGCAGTACTTC,TRBV28,-,-,TRBJ2-7
CASRGTSGRVTPPYEQYF,TGTGCCAGCCGCGGGACTAGCGGGAGAGTTACCCCACCCTACGAGCAGTACTTC,TRBV27,-,TRBD2,TRBJ2-7
CASSRVQGVLGNTIYF,TGCGCCAGCAGCCGCGTCCAGGGGGTTCTTGGAAACACCATATATTTT,TRBV4-1,-,TRBD1,TRBJ1-3
CASSFTPLRTSGTQETQYF,TGTGCCAGCAGCTTCACCCCACTTAGGACTAGCGGGACCCAAGAGACCCAGTACTTC,TRBV7-2,-,TRBD2,TRBJ2-5
CASSPGGTSGRAYEQYF,TGTGCCAGCTCACCTGGCGGGACTAGCGGGAGGGCCTACGAGCAGTACTTC,TRBV18,-,TRBD2,TRBJ2-7
CASSVTGLTGETQYF,TGTGCCAGCAGCGTAACCGGACTTACTGGAGAGACCCAGTACTTC,TRBV5-4,-,-,TRBJ2-5
CATSNHQVGNTGELFF,TGCGCCACTAGCAATCATCAGGTGGGGAACACCGGGGAGCTGTTTTTT,TRBV5-1,-,-,TRBJ2-2
CASSFARGEQYF,TGTGCCAGCAGTTTCGCAAGAGGCGAGCAGTACTTC,TRBV27,-,-,TRBJ2-7
CASRGNTEAFF,TGTGCCAGCCGGGGAAACACTGAAGCTTTCTTT,TRBV28,-,-,TRBJ1-1
CASSQDSGTSASQYF,TGTGCCAGCAGCCAAGACTCCGGGACTAGCGCCTCCCAGTACTTC,TRBV4-2,-,TRBD2,TRBJ2-7
CASSLGQGTYEQYF,TGTGCCAGCAGCCTCGGACAGGGCACCTACGAGCAGTACTTC,TRBV4-2,-,TRBD1,TRBJ2-7
CASKIAGGQDEQYF,TGTGCCAGCAAGATAGCGGGGGGCCAAGACGAGCAGTACTTC,TRBV6-5,once,TRBD2,TRBJ2-7
CASSWQPGGVANEQFF,TGTGCCAGCAGCTGGCAACCAGGGGGCGTAGCCAATGAGCAGTTCTTC,TRBV5-6,-,TRBD1,TRBJ2-1
CASSSPGNYGYTF,TGTGCCAGCAGCTCTCCGGGGAACTATGGCTACACCTTC,TRBV7-6,once,-,TRBJ1-2
CASSITPGTAQFF,TGTGCCAGTAGTATAACCCCGGGGACAGCTCAGTTCTTC,TRBV19,once,TRBD1,TRBJ2-1
CASSLGYYQAFF,TGTGCCAGCAGCTTAGGGTACTACCAAGCTTTCTTT,TRBV7-9,-,-,TRBJ1-1
CASSLNGQGEGWNEQFF,TGTGCCAGCAGCTTAAATGGACAGGGGGAGGGGTGGAATGAGCAGTTCTTC,TRBV7-8,-,TRBD1,TRBJ2-1